The present T cell receptor (beta chain) was sequenced within a study of shared clonotypes between healthy human individuals (dated by TCRdb to the early 2020s). For the study in its entirety: Three men and two women, aged 18 to 49 years, made up the cohort. For each donor, CD4 naive and CD4 memory were each given three plates, CD8 naive was given two plates, and CD8 memory was given one plate. To estimate repertoire size and how much clonotype sharing occurs between individuals, the study deeply sequenced the blood TCR repertoires of five healthy adults. Between about 0.85 and 9.5 billion PBMCs per donor were obtained by leukapheresis. To increase sequencing depth and limit assay-specific biases, TCR repertoire library preparation and sequencing were carried out by different laboratories using diverse techniques. The investigation overall reported the following: The small number of donors limited the genetic and exposure-history diversity represented. Pairwise subsampling indicated that sequencing depth was expected to affect the degree of clonotype sharing among donors. Compared with non-shared clonotypes, the clonotypes found in all four sorted-subset donors had higher generation probabilities. Approximately 5% of naive CD4, 3.5% of naive CD8, around 2.3% of memory CD4, and around 0.4% of memory CD8 clonotypes were shared across four donors. Incomplete sequencing was indicated by rarefaction of sorted-subset datasets, despite the large sequencing depth. Estimated clonotype richness was generally larger for naive than for memory subsets. Sampling was restricted to blood, and TCR repertoires in tissue are likely to differ from TCR repertoires in blood.

Details on this clone: The specificity of this receptor is unknown. No much larger clone is present one base from it, and per-base qualities are unavailable.

Using the deep immunoSEQ assay, TCR CDR3 regions were amplified from genomic DNA by multiplex PCR. Extracted genomic DNA from each cell subset was spread evenly across all wells of several immunoSEQ 96-well plates, with each plate serving as a replicate. For sorted subsets, each replicate PCR was loaded with approximately 0.2 ug genomic DNA, equivalent to 30,000 or so T cell genomes. Purified libraries were quantified with a Qubit 3.0 fluorometer, sized on a Bioanalyzer 2100, and re-quantified with the KAPA Library Quantification kit. Each immunoSEQ 96-well plate was sequenced on its own single-read 150-cycle Illumina NextSeq 550 flow cell. In the source study's methods: Because the immunoSEQ output included only junctional sequences and no quality scores, the filtering could not be the same as the filtering used for full-length reads. To assign V/J genes and CDR3, sequences were annotated using PyIR, a Python wrapper for IgBLAST v1.9, with IMGT germline references. Reads were filtered out if the reads had weak V/J assignments (E-value above 1e-6), no CDR3, stop codons, out-of-frame junctions, or ambiguous translated residues. A V3J clonotype was defined by an identical inferred V gene, J gene, and CDR3 amino acid sequence. To compute the percentage overlap between repertoires, the number of shared unique clonotypes was divided by the size of the smaller repertoire. Three approaches were used to assess repertoire richness: RTK rarefaction, the Chao1 estimator, and Recon v2.1 estimates of unobserved clonotypes. OLGA was used to compute generation probabilities for all TCRbeta clonotypes that the gDNA method yielded from several donors. As stored in TCRdb, this immuneACCESS dataset retains in-frame rearrangements with V and J assigned. A fraction of the clones does not appear; measured against another copy, unresolved V genes explain less than half of the discrepancy, and the remainder lacks a known reason. V and J calls plus clone size are reproduced from that table; the DNA served to infer D and trimming. The sample profile shows around 2.1 million clones; approximately 94% of them were found once. The ten largest clones add up to 1.5% to 2% of the sample.

CD8 naive samples were obtained by positive selection for CCR7 among CD45RO-negative cells, yielding a CD45RA+CCR7+ population from which TemRA cells were excluded. Healthy HIV-negative adults with no recently reported acute infections or vaccinations were included as donors. All donors were Caucasian adults living in Nashville, Tennessee, USA. Blood was obtained by leukapheresis, after which PBMCs were separated by Ficoll-Histopaque density gradient centrifugation and cryopreserved in liquid nitrogen vapor phase. Purity and quantity of every magnetically sorted T cell population were checked by analytical flow cytometry. Genomic DNA was isolated from each sorted fraction and quantified by UV absorbance on a Nanodrop 2000c. Trimming removed 4 bases from V and 8 bases from J; the gene matches leave 11 bases unexplained. The CDR3 numbers 15 residues from cysteine through phenylalanine. The retained sequence is limited to the CDR3, 45 bases, with the frame set at the first base. Reading the germline V gene gives CDR1 SGDLS and CDR2 YYNGEE.

Sequenced: naive CD8+ T cells from PBMCs. The cell subset or site label corresponds to: CD45RA+CCR7+. The receptor was derived from a man aged 18 to 35 in good health. Some clones in this sample may be carry-over from other donors' samples. The receptor chain draws on TRBV9 and TRBJ2-1, and 8 bases in between align with TRBD2. In nucleotides, the sequence is TGTGCCAGCAGCCCCGGGGATAGCGGGATATATGAGCAGTTCTTC. Its amino acids are CASSPGDSGIYEQFF.